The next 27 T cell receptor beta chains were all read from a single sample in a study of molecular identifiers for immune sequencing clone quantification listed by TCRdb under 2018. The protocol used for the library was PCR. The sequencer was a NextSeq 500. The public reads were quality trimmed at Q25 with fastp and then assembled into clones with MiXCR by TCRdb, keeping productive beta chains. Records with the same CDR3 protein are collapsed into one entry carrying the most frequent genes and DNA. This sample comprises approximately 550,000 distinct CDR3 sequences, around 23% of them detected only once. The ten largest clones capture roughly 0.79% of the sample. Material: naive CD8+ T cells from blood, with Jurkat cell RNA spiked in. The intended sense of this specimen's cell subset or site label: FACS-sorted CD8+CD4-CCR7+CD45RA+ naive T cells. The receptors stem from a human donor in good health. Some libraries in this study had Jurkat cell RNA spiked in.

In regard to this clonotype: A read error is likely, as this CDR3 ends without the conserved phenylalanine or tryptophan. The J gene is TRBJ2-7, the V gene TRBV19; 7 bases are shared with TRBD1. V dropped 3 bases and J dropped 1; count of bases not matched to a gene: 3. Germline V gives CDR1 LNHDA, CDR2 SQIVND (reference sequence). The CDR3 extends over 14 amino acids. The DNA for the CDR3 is TGTGCCAGTAGTATCGGGACAGCATCCTACGAGCAGTACTCC. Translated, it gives CASSIGTASYEQYS.

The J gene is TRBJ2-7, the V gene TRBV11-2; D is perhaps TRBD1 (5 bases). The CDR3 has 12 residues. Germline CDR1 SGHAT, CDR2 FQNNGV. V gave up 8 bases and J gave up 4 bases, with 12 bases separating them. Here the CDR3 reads CASGPGNYEQYF. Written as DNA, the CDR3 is TGTGCCAGCGGGCCAGGGAATTACGAGCAGTACTTC.

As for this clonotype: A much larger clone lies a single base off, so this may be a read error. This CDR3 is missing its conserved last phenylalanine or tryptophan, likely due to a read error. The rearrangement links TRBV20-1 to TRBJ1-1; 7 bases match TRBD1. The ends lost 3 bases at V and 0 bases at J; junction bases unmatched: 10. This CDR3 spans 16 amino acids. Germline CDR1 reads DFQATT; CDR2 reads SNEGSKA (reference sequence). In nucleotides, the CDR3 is TGCAGTGCTAGCACATCTGACAGGGTCTTGAACACTGAAGCTTTCTTG. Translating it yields CSASTSDRVLNTEAFL.

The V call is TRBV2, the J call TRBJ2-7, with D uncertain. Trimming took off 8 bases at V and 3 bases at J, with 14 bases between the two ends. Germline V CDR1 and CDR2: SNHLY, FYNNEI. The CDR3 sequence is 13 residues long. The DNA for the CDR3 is TGTGCCAGCTCCGCGACTCCCGTCTACGAGCAGTACTTC. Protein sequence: CASSATPVYEQYF. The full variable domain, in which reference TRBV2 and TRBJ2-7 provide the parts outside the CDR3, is EPEVTQTPSHQVTQMGQEVILRCVPISNHLYFYWYRQILGQKVEFLVSFYNNEISEKSEIFDDQFSVERPDGSNFTLKIRSTKLEDSAMYFCASSATPVYEQYFGPGTRLTVT.

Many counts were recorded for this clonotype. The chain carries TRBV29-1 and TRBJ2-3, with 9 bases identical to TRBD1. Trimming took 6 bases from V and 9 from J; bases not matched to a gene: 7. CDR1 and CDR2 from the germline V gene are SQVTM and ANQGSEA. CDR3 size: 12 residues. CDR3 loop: CSVLQGARTQYF. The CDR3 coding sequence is TGCAGCGTACTACAGGGGGCAAGGACGCAGTATTTT.

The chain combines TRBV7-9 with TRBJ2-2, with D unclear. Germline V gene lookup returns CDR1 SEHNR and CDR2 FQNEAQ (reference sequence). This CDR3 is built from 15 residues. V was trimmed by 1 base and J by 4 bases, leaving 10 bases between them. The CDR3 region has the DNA TGTGCCAGCAGCTTAGTTACCGGTGTCACCGGGGAGCTGTTTTTT. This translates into CASSLVTGVTGELFF.

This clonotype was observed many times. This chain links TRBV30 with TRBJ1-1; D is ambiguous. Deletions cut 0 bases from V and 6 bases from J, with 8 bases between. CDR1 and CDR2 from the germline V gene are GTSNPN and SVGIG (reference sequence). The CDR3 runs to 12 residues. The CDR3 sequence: CAWSVFGSEAFF. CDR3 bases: TGTGCCTGGAGTGTATTCGGCTCTGAAGCTTTCTTT.

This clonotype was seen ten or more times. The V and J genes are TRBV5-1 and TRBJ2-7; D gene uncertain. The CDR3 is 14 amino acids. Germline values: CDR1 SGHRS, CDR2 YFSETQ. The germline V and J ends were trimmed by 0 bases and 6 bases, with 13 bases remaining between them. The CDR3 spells CASSLAISGPEQYF. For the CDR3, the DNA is TGCGCCAGCAGCTTGGCCATTTCAGGTCCCGAGCAGTACTTC.

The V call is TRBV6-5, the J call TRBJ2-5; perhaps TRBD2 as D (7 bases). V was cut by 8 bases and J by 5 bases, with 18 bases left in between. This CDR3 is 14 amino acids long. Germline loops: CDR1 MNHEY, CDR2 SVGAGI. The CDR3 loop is CASLGGGAEETQYF. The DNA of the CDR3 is TGTGCCAGCCTGGGGGGGGGCGCCGAGGAGACCCAGTACTTC.

CDR3 bases: TGCGCCAGCAGCCAATATCTAGCGGGGGGGCCAGATACGCAGTATTTT. Protein product: CASSQYLAGGPDTQYF. V is TRBV4-1 and J is TRBJ2-3, with 12 bases lining up with TRBD2. Germline assignment: CDR1 MGHRA and CDR2 YSYEKL. V shed 2 bases and J 4 bases; nucleotides not matched to a gene: 4. CDR3 length: 16 residues.

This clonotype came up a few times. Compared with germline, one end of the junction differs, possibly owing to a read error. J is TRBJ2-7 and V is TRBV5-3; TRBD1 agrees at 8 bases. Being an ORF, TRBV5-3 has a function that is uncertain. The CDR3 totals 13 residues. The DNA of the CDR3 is TGTGCCAGCAGCTTGGCGGACAGGGTCGAGCAGTACTTC. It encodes CASSLADRVEQYF.

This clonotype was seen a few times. As DNA, the CDR3 is TGCGCCAGCAGCCAAGATGCGGGACTCACCTACAATGAGCAGTTCTTC. This codes for CASSQDAGLTYNEQFF. The rearrangement links TRBV4-1 to TRBJ2-1; D may be TRBD2 (6 bases). The ends were cut back, 0 bases at V and 2 bases at J, with 11 bases in the middle. Per germline, CDR1 MGHRA and CDR2 YSYEKL. This CDR3 has 16 amino acids.

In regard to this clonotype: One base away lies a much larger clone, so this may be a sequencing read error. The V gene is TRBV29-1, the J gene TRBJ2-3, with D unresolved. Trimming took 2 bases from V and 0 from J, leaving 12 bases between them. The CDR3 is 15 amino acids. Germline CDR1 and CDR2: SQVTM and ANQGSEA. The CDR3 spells CSVELFAVSTDTQYF. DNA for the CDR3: TGCAGCGTTGAACTGTTCGCGGTCAGCACAGATACGCAGTATTTT.

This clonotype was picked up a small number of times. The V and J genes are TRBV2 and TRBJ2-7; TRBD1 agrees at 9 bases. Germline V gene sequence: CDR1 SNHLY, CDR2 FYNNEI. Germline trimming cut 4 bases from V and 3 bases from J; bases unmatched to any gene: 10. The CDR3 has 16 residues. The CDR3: CASSGNTGTGSYEQYF. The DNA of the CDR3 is TGTGCCAGCAGTGGGAACACCGGGACAGGGAGCTACGAGCAGTACTTC.

CDR3: CASSESKVVGAFF. CDR3 nucleotides: TGCGCCAGCAGTGAGTCGAAGGTAGTGGGAGCTTTCTTT. The rearrangement joins TRBV10-1 to TRBJ1-1; D gene uncertain. CDR1 and CDR2 from the germline V gene are WNHNN and SYGVQD (reference sequence). The CDR3 runs to 13 residues. Trimming left V 0 bases short and J 10 bases short, with 12 bases between.

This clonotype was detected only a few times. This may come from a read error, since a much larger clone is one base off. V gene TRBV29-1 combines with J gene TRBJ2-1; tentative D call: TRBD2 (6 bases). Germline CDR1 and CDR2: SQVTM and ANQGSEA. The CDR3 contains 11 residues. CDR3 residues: CSVEVSGGSIF. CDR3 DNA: TGCAGCGTTGAAGTGTCCGGGGGAAGTATCTTC.

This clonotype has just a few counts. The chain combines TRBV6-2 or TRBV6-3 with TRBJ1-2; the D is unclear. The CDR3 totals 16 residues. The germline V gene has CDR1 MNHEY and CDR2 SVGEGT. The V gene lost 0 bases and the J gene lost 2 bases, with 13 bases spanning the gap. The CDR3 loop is CASSYSSKTDNYGYTF. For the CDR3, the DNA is TGTGCCAGCAGTTACTCGAGTAAGACCGACAACTATGGCTACACCTTC.

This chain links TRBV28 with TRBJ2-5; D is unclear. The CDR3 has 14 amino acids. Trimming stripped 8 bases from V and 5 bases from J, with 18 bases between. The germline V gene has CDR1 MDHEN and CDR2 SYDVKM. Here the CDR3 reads CASLGAPDGETQYF. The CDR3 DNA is TGTGCCAGCTTAGGTGCTCCAGACGGGGAGACCCAGTACTTC.

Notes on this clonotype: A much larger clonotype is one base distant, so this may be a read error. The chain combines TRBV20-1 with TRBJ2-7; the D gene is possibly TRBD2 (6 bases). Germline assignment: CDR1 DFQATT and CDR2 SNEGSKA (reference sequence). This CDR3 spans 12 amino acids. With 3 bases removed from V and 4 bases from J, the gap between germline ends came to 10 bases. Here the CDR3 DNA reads TGCAGTGCTAGGTATCGGGGGTACGAGCAGTACTTC. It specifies CSARYRGYEQYF.

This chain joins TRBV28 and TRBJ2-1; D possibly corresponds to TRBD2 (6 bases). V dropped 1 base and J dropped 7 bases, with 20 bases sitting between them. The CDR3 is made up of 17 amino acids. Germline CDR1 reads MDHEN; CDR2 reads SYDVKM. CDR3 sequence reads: CASSLSGGPLLYNEQFF. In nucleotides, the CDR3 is TGTGCCAGCAGTTTATCAGGAGGGCCCTTGCTTTATAATGAGCAGTTCTTC.

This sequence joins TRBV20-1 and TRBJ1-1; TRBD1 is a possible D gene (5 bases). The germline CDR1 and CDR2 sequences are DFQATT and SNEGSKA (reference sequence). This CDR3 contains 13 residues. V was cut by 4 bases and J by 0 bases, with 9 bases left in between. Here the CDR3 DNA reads TGCAGTGCTAACGGGGCCCTGAACACTGAAGCTTTCTTT. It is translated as CSANGALNTEAFF.

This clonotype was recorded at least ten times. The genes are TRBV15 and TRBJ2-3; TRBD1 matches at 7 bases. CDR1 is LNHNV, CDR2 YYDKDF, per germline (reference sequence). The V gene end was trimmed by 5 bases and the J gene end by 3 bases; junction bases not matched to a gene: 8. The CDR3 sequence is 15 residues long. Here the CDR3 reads CATSPSTGMTDTQYF. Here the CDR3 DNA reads TGTGCCACCAGCCCTTCGACAGGGATGACAGATACGCAGTATTTT.

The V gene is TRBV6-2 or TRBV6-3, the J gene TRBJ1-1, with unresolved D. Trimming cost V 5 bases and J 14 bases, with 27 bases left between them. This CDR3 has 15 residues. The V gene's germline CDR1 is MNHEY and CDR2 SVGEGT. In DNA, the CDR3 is TGTGCCAGCAGTCTCCGGACGGCGAGAAACACTGCAGCCTTCTTT. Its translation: CASSLRTARNTAAFF.

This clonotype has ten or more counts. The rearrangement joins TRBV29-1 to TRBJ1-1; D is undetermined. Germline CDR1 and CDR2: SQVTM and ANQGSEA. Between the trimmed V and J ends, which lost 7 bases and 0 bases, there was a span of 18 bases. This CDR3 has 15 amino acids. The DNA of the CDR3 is TGCAGCGCTACCCAATTCGGCAGCCTGAACACTGAAGCTTTCTTT. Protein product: CSATQFGSLNTEAFF.

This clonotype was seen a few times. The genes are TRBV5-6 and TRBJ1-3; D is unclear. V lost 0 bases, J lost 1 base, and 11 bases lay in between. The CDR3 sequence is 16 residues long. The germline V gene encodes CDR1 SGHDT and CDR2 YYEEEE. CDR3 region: CASSLAGQFSGNTIYF. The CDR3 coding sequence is TGTGCCAGCAGCTTGGCCGGGCAGTTTTCTGGAAACACCATATATTTT.

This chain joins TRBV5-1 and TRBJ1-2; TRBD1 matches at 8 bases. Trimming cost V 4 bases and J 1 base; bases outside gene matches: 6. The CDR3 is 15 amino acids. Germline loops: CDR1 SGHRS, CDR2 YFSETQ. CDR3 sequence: CASSGGTGLNYGYTF. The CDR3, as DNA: TGCGCCAGCAGCGGGGGGACAGGACTTAACTATGGCTACACCTTC.

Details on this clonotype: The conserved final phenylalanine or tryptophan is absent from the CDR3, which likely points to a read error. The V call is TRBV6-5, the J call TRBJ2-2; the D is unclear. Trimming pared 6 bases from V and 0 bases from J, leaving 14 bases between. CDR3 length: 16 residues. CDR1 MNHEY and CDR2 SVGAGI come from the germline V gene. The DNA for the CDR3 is TGTGCCAGCAGCCCACGGGCTGGGACGAACACCGGGGAGCTGTTTCTT. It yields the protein CASSPRAGTNTGELFL.